These 5 T cell receptor beta chains were all obtained from the same sample, sequenced in a study of beta chain features in type 1 diabetes. Findings and caveats of the study: There was a moderate but significant shortening of TCRB CDR3s in all four CD4+ subsets of Type 1 diabetes patients.

The study reverse transcribed the entire isolated RNA, so it sequenced expressed TCRB transcripts. Measured with immunoSEQ multiplex PCR; TCRdb has only the in-frame clones, and not every one. Found here are under 300,000 clones, around 25% of them singletons; the top ten hold 0.012%. These receptors lack a known antigen. Sample: naive CD4+ T cells from blood. Every receptor here comes from a woman aged 25 to 39 with type 1 diabetes.

The J gene is TRBJ2-3, the V gene TRBV29-1; 8 nucleotides align to TRBD1. V shed 6 bases, J shed 4 bases, and the junction held 12 bases outside the gene matches. The CDR3 length is 15 residues. From germline, CDR1 is SQVTM and CDR2 ANQGSEA. The CDR3 bases are TGCAGCGTCCCCTCACCAGCAGGGGGCTCAGATACGCAGTATTTT. Amino acid sequence: CSVPSPAGGSDTQYF.

This clone showed up just a few times. Other DNA sequences in the sample encode the same CDR3. The rearrangement uses TRBV19 and TRBJ1-5; 7 bases fit TRBD1. This CDR3 is built from 14 residues. Germline V lookup: CDR1 LNHDA, CDR2 SQIVND (reference sequence). The J segment lost 1 base and the V segment lost 7 bases, leaving 4 bases of the junction unmatched. The CDR3, as DNA: TGTGCCAGTACCTTGGGACAGAGCAATCAGCCCCAGCATTTT. Translated: CASTLGQSNQPQHF.

As DNA, the CDR3 is TGTGCCAGCAGTTCCAACGGGAGGCTCTCCTACGAGCAGTACTTC. Translation gives CASSSNGRLSYEQYF. The V gene is TRBV28, the J gene TRBJ2-7, with 7 bases lining up with TRBD2. Unmatched junction bases numbered 6, after V lost 4 bases and J lost 0 bases. CDR3 length equals 15 residues. The germline gives CDR1 MDHEN, CDR2 SYDVKM. The entire variable domain, with the rest obtained from reference TRBV28 and TRBJ2-7, is as follows: DVKVTQSSRYLVKRTGEKVFLECVQDMDHENMFWYRQDPGLGLRLIYFSYDVKMKEKGDIPEGYSVSREKKERFSLILESASTNQTSMYLCASSSNGRLSYEQYFGPGTRLTVT.

V gene TRBV27 combines with J gene TRBJ1-2; D is perhaps TRBD1 (6 bases). CDR1 MNHEY and CDR2 SMNVEV come from the germline V gene (reference sequence). The CDR3 consists of 15 residues. V was shortened by 4 bases and J by 2 bases, with 14 bases between the two germline ends. In nucleotides, the CDR3 is TGTGCCAGCAGTTCCGACCTAGGACAGAACTATGGCTACACCTTC. Its protein product is CASSSDLGQNYGYTF.

This clone was observed a few times. The chain has TRBV30 and TRBJ2-1; 8 bases match TRBD2. There are 15 residues in the CDR3. V shed 0 bases, J shed 2 bases, and the junction held 3 bases outside the gene matches. In germline, CDR1 is GTSNPN, CDR2 SVGIG (reference sequence). The CDR3 is CAWSVYSGTYNEQFF. The CDR3 DNA reads TGTGCCTGGAGTGTATATAGCGGGACCTACAATGAGCAGTTCTTC.